Listed below are T cell receptor beta chains from one sample, sequenced in a study of tumor-infiltrating lymphocytes in primary liver carcinoma. One entry per CDR3 protein results from TCRdb running MiXCR on the multiplex PCR reads. Of around 330,000 distinct CDR3 sequences in the sample, 50% to 60% were seen once. Input material: peripheral blood. The source of these receptors is a woman in her 30s with primary liver carcinoma and hepatitis B virus infection. Both conserved end residues are part of each CDR3. Each record gives: V gene, J gene, D gene, clone size, CDR3 DNA, CDR3 protein. A D gene is named only where the DNA matches it firmly. Rows may omit the clone size; those that give it use once, few, many or a size class.

v_call: TRBV4-3; j_call: TRBJ2-1; d_call: -; clone_size: -; cdr3_nt: TGTGCCAGCGGCAGAAGCTCACGTTCTGAGCAGTTCTTC; cdr3_aa: CASGRSSRSEQFF
v_call: TRBV6-1; j_call: TRBJ1-4; d_call: -; clone_size: many; cdr3_nt: TGTGCCAGCAGTGTGCTAGGACAGCTCGAAAAACTGTTTTTT; cdr3_aa: CASSVLGQLEKLFF
v_call: TRBV14; j_call: TRBJ1-1; d_call: TRBD1; clone_size: -; cdr3_nt: TGTGCCAGCAGGCTCAGGGGGACCACTGAAGCTTTCTTT; cdr3_aa: CASRLRGTTEAFF
v_call: TRBV4-1; j_call: TRBJ1-3; d_call: -; clone_size: -; cdr3_nt: TGCGCCAGCAGCCAAGCGGACCCAAGTGTTCCCGTCAAAGGAGACACCATATATTTT; cdr3_aa: CASSQADPSVPVKGDTIYF
v_call: TRBV6-2/TRBV6-3; j_call: TRBJ2-1; d_call: TRBD2; clone_size: -; cdr3_nt: TGTGCCATCAGTTGGGGCGGGAGGGCCGACAATGAGCAGTTCTTC; cdr3_aa: CAISWGGRADNEQFF
v_call: TRBV10-3; j_call: TRBJ2-7; d_call: -; clone_size: -; cdr3_nt: TGTGGCATCAGTGAGACGACGTACGAGCAGTACTTC; cdr3_aa: CGISETTYEQYF
v_call: TRBV11-2; j_call: TRBJ2-1; d_call: -; clone_size: many; cdr3_nt: TGTGCCAGCAGCTTACGAGGGAGTTTCAATGAGCAGTTCTTC; cdr3_aa: CASSLRGSFNEQFF
v_call: TRBV4-1; j_call: TRBJ2-4; d_call: TRBD2; clone_size: -; cdr3_nt: TGCGCCAGCAGCCAAGGGCTAGCGGGAGGACAAACCAAAAACATTCAGTACTTC; cdr3_aa: CASSQGLAGGQTKNIQYF
v_call: TRBV28; j_call: TRBJ2-3; d_call: -; clone_size: -; cdr3_nt: TGTGCCAGCACTGTGCGTGGGGGTTTAGATACGCACTATTTT; cdr3_aa: CASTVRGGLDTHYF
v_call: TRBV7-3; j_call: TRBJ2-2; d_call: -; clone_size: -; cdr3_nt: TGTGCCAGCAGCCCCGTGAATGGGTTGACCGGGGAGCTGTTTTTT; cdr3_aa: CASSPVNGLTGELFF
v_call: TRBV4-1; j_call: TRBJ2-3; d_call: TRBD1; clone_size: -; cdr3_nt: TGCGCCAGCAGTGGGACAGGGGCATCCTGGGGTACGCAGTATTTT; cdr3_aa: CASSGTGASWGTQYF
v_call: TRBV29-1; j_call: TRBJ2-7; d_call: -; clone_size: -; cdr3_nt: TGCTGCGTTGGTGGTCAGGGTAATGAGCAGTACTTC; cdr3_aa: CCVGGQGNEQYF
v_call: TRBV11-2; j_call: TRBJ2-6; d_call: -; clone_size: -; cdr3_nt: TGTGCCAGCACCGGGACCGGTTCTGGGACCAACATCCTGACTTTC; cdr3_aa: CASTGTGSGTNILTF
v_call: TRBV5-4; j_call: TRBJ2-6; d_call: -; clone_size: few; cdr3_nt: TGTGCCAGCAGCGAACGAACATCTGGGGCCAACGTCCTGACTTTC; cdr3_aa: CASSERTSGANVLTF
v_call: TRBV7-9; j_call: TRBJ2-5; d_call: TRBD1; clone_size: -; cdr3_nt: TGTGCCAGCAGCGATGGGACAGGTTGGTCAGAGACCCAGTACTTC; cdr3_aa: CASSDGTGWSETQYF
v_call: TRBV25-1; j_call: TRBJ1-2; d_call: -; clone_size: -; cdr3_nt: TGTGCCAGCAGTGAAGGAGGGCACTATGGCTACACCTTC; cdr3_aa: CASSEGGHYGYTF
v_call: TRBV4-3; j_call: TRBJ2-3; d_call: TRBD2; clone_size: many; cdr3_nt: TGCGCCAGCAGCCAAGAGTCTAGCGGGAGCGGCACAGATACGCAGTATTTT; cdr3_aa: CASSQESSGSGTDTQYF
v_call: TRBV7-8; j_call: TRBJ2-7; d_call: TRBD2; clone_size: -; cdr3_nt: TGTGCCAGCAGCTTAGAATTCGCGGGACTAGCGGCTTACGAGCAGTACTTC; cdr3_aa: CASSLEFAGLAAYEQYF
v_call: TRBV12-3/TRBV12-4; j_call: TRBJ1-5; d_call: -; clone_size: -; cdr3_nt: TGTGCCAGCAGTTTGATGGGGAATCAGCCCCAGCATTTT; cdr3_aa: CASSLMGNQPQHF
v_call: TRBV7-9; j_call: TRBJ1-1; d_call: -; clone_size: -; cdr3_nt: TGTGCCAGCATCCTATCAGGGGAGGGTGAAGCTTTCTTT; cdr3_aa: CASILSGEGEAFF
v_call: TRBV6-1; j_call: TRBJ1-5; d_call: TRBD1; clone_size: few; cdr3_nt: TGTGCCAGCAGTGCTGACAGGGATCAGCCCCAGCATTTT; cdr3_aa: CASSADRDQPQHF
v_call: TRBV28; j_call: TRBJ1-1; d_call: -; clone_size: few; cdr3_nt: TGTGCCAGCAGTTCCCCCGAGGGGCGAGCGAACACTGAAGCTTTCTTT; cdr3_aa: CASSSPEGRANTEAFF
v_call: TRBV11-2; j_call: TRBJ1-1; d_call: -; clone_size: -; cdr3_nt: TGTGCCAGCAGCTTGGGGGACTGGAACACTGAAGCTTTCTTT; cdr3_aa: CASSLGDWNTEAFF
v_call: TRBV7-9; j_call: TRBJ2-2; d_call: -; clone_size: -; cdr3_nt: TGTGCCAGCAGCTCTCCTGGACACACCGGGGAGCTGTTTTTT; cdr3_aa: CASSSPGHTGELFF
v_call: TRBV4-1; j_call: TRBJ2-5; d_call: -; clone_size: -; cdr3_nt: TGCGCCAGCAGCCAAGATCCCGCCAGGGGAATAGAGACCCAGTACTTC; cdr3_aa: CASSQDPARGIETQYF
v_call: TRBV4-1; j_call: TRBJ2-7; d_call: -; clone_size: many; cdr3_nt: TGCGCCAGCAGCCAAGGTACGGGTTCTAACTACGAGCAGTACTTC; cdr3_aa: CASSQGTGSNYEQYF
v_call: TRBV7-9; j_call: TRBJ2-7; d_call: -; clone_size: -; cdr3_nt: TGTGCCAGCAAGGTTTTCCCGACAGATAACGAGCAGTACTTC; cdr3_aa: CASKVFPTDNEQYF
v_call: TRBV5-6; j_call: TRBJ2-1; d_call: -; clone_size: -; cdr3_nt: TGTGCCAGCAGCTTTCTTAGACTGGGGGCGGTCAATGAGCAGTTCTTC; cdr3_aa: CASSFLRLGAVNEQFF
v_call: TRBV10-1; j_call: TRBJ2-1; d_call: -; clone_size: many; cdr3_nt: TGCGCCAGCAGTGCGCTACCGAGGGGCAATGAGCAGTTCTTC; cdr3_aa: CASSALPRGNEQFF
v_call: TRBV7-8; j_call: TRBJ2-4; d_call: TRBD2; clone_size: -; cdr3_nt: TGTGCCAGCAGCTTAGGACTAGCGACTAACAATCAGTACTTC; cdr3_aa: CASSLGLATNNQYF
v_call: TRBV14; j_call: TRBJ2-7; d_call: TRBD2; clone_size: -; cdr3_nt: TGTGCCGGCAGCCACAAACTAGCGGGCCTCTACGAGCAGTACTTC; cdr3_aa: CAGSHKLAGLYEQYF
v_call: TRBV12-3/TRBV12-4; j_call: TRBJ1-3; d_call: -; clone_size: few; cdr3_nt: TGTGCCAGCAGCTACGACAGAGACTCTGGAAACACCATATATTTT; cdr3_aa: CASSYDRDSGNTIYF
v_call: TRBV11-2; j_call: TRBJ2-2; d_call: TRBD2; clone_size: many; cdr3_nt: TGTGCCAGCAGTCCCGCGGGGGGCTGGTACACCGGGGAGCTGTTTTTT; cdr3_aa: CASSPAGGWYTGELFF
v_call: TRBV28; j_call: TRBJ1-1; d_call: -; clone_size: -; cdr3_nt: TGTGCCAGCAGGCCGGACAGTAACCCTGAAGCTTTCTTT; cdr3_aa: CASRPDSNPEAFF
v_call: TRBV28; j_call: TRBJ2-5; d_call: -; clone_size: -; cdr3_nt: TGTGCCAGCTCTTCGATCGGCCATGGGCAAGAGACCCAGTACTTC; cdr3_aa: CASSSIGHGQETQYF
v_call: TRBV4-2; j_call: TRBJ1-1; d_call: TRBD1; clone_size: many; cdr3_nt: TGTGCCAGCAGCCACCCCGGGACAGGTGTAAGCGGAGAAGCTTTCTTT; cdr3_aa: CASSHPGTGVSGEAFF
v_call: TRBV29-1; j_call: TRBJ2-1; d_call: -; clone_size: -; cdr3_nt: TGCAGCATTGAGGTTGCGCTGAATGAACAGTTCTTC; cdr3_aa: CSIEVALNEQFF